Listed here are 24 T cell receptor beta chains from one sample, sequenced in a study of STAT5B mutations in CD4+ large granular lymphocyte leukemia (dated by TCRdb to 2022 to 2024). Libraries were made using the immunoSEQ multiplex PCR assay. This is the immuneACCESS table as TCRdb keeps it, with only in-frame sequences that have V and J called. A part of the clones is gone; compared with another copy, unresolved V genes explain less than half, and the rest is unexplained. This sample holds 25,000 to 40,000 clones; approximately 74% were observed only once. The ten largest account for roughly 0.31% of the sample. The sequenced sample was CD4+ T cells from blood buffy coats. These receptors were taken from a human donor in good health.

The chain couples TRBV18 to TRBJ1-4, with D tentatively TRBD1 (5 bases). Germline V CDR1 and CDR2: KGHSH, LQKENI. Trimming shortened V by 0 bases and J by 6 bases, and 11 bases separated the two germline ends. There are 15 residues in the CDR3. The CDR3 loop is CASSPPEGLDEKLFF. CDR3 bases: TGTGCCAGCTCACCACCAGAGGGGCTGGATGAAAAACTGTTTTTT.

This chain links TRBV7-9 with TRBJ2-5; 8 nucleotides agree with TRBD2. Germline V CDR1 and CDR2: SEHNR, FQNEAQ (reference sequence). Trimming cost V 5 bases and J 5 bases; bases outside gene matches: 7. CDR3 length: 14 amino acids. CDR3 bases: TGTGCCAGCAGCCCGTCTAGCGGGTGGGAGACCCAGTACTTC. This gives the protein CASSPSSGWETQYF.

The chain links TRBV7-9 to TRBJ1-4, with a possible D match to TRBD1 (6 bases). This CDR3 has 15 residues. Looked up from germline, CDR1 is SEHNR and CDR2 is FQNEAQ (reference sequence). V lost 2 bases and J 3 bases, leaving 10 bases between the germline ends. Written as DNA, the CDR3 is TGTGCCAGCAGCTTATACAGGGCGGCTAATGAAAAACTGTTTTTT. Translating gives CASSLYRAANEKLFF.

The chain carries TRBV5-5 and TRBJ2-2; D remains ambiguous. The V gene's germline CDR1 is SGHKS and CDR2 YYEKEE (reference sequence). This CDR3 has 14 amino acids. V shed 4 bases and J shed 3 bases, with 10 bases lying between them. The CDR3: CASSGRIDTGELFF. The CDR3 nucleotides read TGTGCCAGCAGCGGCCGGATAGACACCGGGGAGCTGTTTTTT. Supplemented by reference TRBV5-5 and TRBJ2-2, the full variable domain reads DAGVTQSPTHLIKTRGQQVTLRCSPISGHKSVSWYQQVLGQGPQFIFQYYEKEERGRGNFPDRFSARQFPNYSSELNVNALLLGDSALYLCASSGRIDTGELFFGEGSRLTVL.

The chain joins TRBV7-2 to TRBJ2-7; 9 nucleotides line up with TRBD2. The junction had 6 bases not matched to a gene; V was cut back by 5 bases and J by 7 bases. This CDR3 region has 13 residues. CDR1 is SGHTA and CDR2 is FQGNSA in the germline V gene. This CDR3 is CASSPSGRREQYF. DNA of the CDR3: TGTGCCAGCAGCCCGAGCGGGAGGCGGGAGCAGTACTTC. Full variable domain (missing parts from reference TRBV7-2 and TRBJ2-7): GAGVSQSPSNKVTEKGKDVELRCDPISGHTALYWYRQSLGQGLEFLIYFQGNSAPDKSGLPSDRFSAERTGGSVSTLTIQRTQQEDSAVYLCASSPSGRREQYFGPGTRLTVT.

This clone was observed a handful of times. The chain is built from TRBV29-1 and TRBJ1-1; D is undetermined. The CDR3 is made up of 11 amino acids. V was pared by 8 bases and J by 1 base, with 8 bases between. Germline V gives CDR1 SQVTM, CDR2 ANQGSEA. The CDR3 bases are TGCAGCTCGGGGTGGAACACTGAAGCTTTCTTT. This translates into CSSGWNTEAFF.

The chain is built from TRBV4-2 and TRBJ2-3; D is unresolved. This CDR3 has 13 amino acids. V was pared by 2 bases and J by 6 bases, with 9 bases between. CDR1 is LGHNA and CDR2 is YNFKEQ in the germline V gene. This chain's CDR3 is CASSQSTVDTQYF. The CDR3 DNA is TGTGCCAGCAGCCAATCGACTGTGGATACGCAGTATTTT.

The V and J genes are TRBV11-3 and TRBJ1-1; D not certain. This CDR3 spans 14 amino acids. The germline V gene has CDR1 SGHNT and CDR2 YENEEA. Trimming took off 5 bases at V and 12 bases at J, with 22 bases between the two ends. This CDR3 is CASSPSGRGRRTFF. CDR3 coding DNA: TGTGCCAGCAGCCCAAGCGGACGCGGGCGTAGGACTTTCTTT.

The chain recombines TRBV11-2 with TRBJ2-7; D not resolved. Germline V gene lookup returns CDR1 SGHAT and CDR2 FQNNGV. V gave up 2 bases and J gave up 3 bases, with 11 bases separating them. The CDR3 spans 14 residues. The CDR3 DNA reads TGTGCCAGCAGCTTAAGGCGGTCGGACTACGAGCAGTACTTC. It is translated as CASSLRRSDYEQYF.

The chain recombines TRBV4-1 with TRBJ2-3; 10 nucleotides align to TRBD2. The V gene's germline CDR1 is MGHRA and CDR2 YSYEKL. This CDR3 has 16 amino acids. Trimming removed 0 bases from V and 4 bases from J; junction bases left unmatched: 4. The CDR3 is CASSQEPSGRSDTQYF. CDR3 nucleotides: TGCGCCAGCAGCCAAGAACCTAGCGGGAGATCAGATACGCAGTATTTT.

This CDR3 reads CASSIRQGVYNEQFF. CDR3 nucleotide sequence: TGTGCCAGCAGCATAAGACAGGGGGTCTACAATGAGCAGTTCTTC. The V and J genes are TRBV7-2 and TRBJ2-1; 9 bases are a match to TRBD1. Trimming removed 5 bases from V and 3 bases from J; junction bases left unmatched: 5. This CDR3 comprises 15 residues. The V gene's germline CDR1 is SGHTA and CDR2 FQGNSA.

The chain carries TRBV11-2 and TRBJ2-1, with a weak D call TRBD1 (6 bases). Per germline, CDR1 SGHAT and CDR2 FQNNGV. The V gene lost 5 bases and the J gene lost 0 bases, with 11 bases spanning the gap. The CDR3 sequence is 15 residues long. The CDR3, as DNA: TGTGCCAGCAGCCACACAGGGACCTCCTACAATGAGCAGTTCTTC. This codes for CASSHTGTSYNEQFF.

The chain couples TRBV6-5 to TRBJ1-2; the D gene is possibly TRBD1 (5 bases). V was trimmed by 4 bases and J by 8 bases, leaving 17 bases between them. CDR1 and CDR2 (germline): MNHEY, SVGAGI. The CDR3 spans 14 residues. This chain's CDR3 is CASSSSGGRGGYTF. CDR3 coding DNA: TGTGCCAGCAGTTCCTCGGGGGGGAGGGGCGGCTACACCTTC.

The J gene is TRBJ2-5, the V gene TRBV7-9, with 7 bases that match TRBD2. After removal of 5 bases from V and 5 bases from J, the junction contained 8 bases not matched to a gene. From germline, CDR1 is SEHNR and CDR2 FQNEAQ (reference sequence). This CDR3 spans 14 amino acids. For the CDR3, the DNA is TGTGCCAGCAGCGGTCGTTTGGGAGGGGAGACCCAGTACTTC. This codes for CASSGRLGGETQYF.

V and J are TRBV19 and TRBJ2-1, with TRBD2 identical over 7 bases. CDR1 and CDR2 from the germline V gene are LNHDA and SQIVND (reference sequence). The CDR3 is made up of 12 amino acids. Trimming removed 5 bases from V and 9 bases from J; junction bases left unmatched: 4. The CDR3 loop is CASSGEGLEQFF. Written as DNA, the CDR3 is TGTGCCAGTAGTGGGGAGGGACTTGAGCAGTTCTTC.

The CDR3 DNA follows: TGTGCCAGCAGTTCAGAGGGACAAATAGCCTACGAGCAGTACTTC. Its translation: CASSSEGQIAYEQYF. This chain connects TRBV28 to TRBJ2-7, with D maybe TRBD1 (6 bases). CDR1 and CDR2 (germline): MDHEN, SYDVKM. This CDR3 has 15 amino acids. With 4 bases removed from V and 2 bases from J, the gap between germline ends came to 15 bases.

The chain employs TRBV19 and TRBJ1-2, with no clear D. Deletions cut 6 bases from V and 7 bases from J, with 9 bases between. Germline assignment: CDR1 LNHDA and CDR2 SQIVND (reference sequence). The length of the CDR3 is 11 residues. The CDR3 bases are TGTGCCAGTAGGCTGGACGCTGGCTACACCTTC. Translating it yields CASRLDAGYTF.

This chain joins TRBV30 and TRBJ1-2; TRBD1 matches 8 bases. From germline, CDR1 is GTSNPN and CDR2 SVGIG (reference sequence). The CDR3 loop spans 13 amino acids. After removal of 5 bases from V and 2 bases from J, the junction contained 4 bases not matched to a gene. CDR3 DNA sequence: TGTGCCTGGTTGGGACAGGAAAACTATGGCTACACCTTC. This encodes CAWLGQENYGYTF. The variable domain in full, with the rest retrieved from reference TRBV30 and TRBJ1-2, is SQTIHQWPATLVQPVGSPLSLECTVEGTSNPNLYWYRQAAGRGLQLLFYSVGIGQISSEVPQNLSASRPQDRQFILSSKKLLLSDSGFYLCAWLGQENYGYTFGSGTRLTVV.

The chain couples TRBV18 to TRBJ2-7; 9 positions match TRBD1. In germline, CDR1 is KGHSH, CDR2 LQKENI. V lost 4 bases and J lost 7; bases outside the gene matches: 5. This CDR3 comprises 13 residues. The DNA for the CDR3 is TGTGCCAGCTCACGACAGGGGGATGAGGAGCAGTACTTC. Amino acid sequence: CASSRQGDEEQYF.

This chain uses TRBV6-5 with TRBJ2-5; weak D call: TRBD2 (5 bases). Germline lookup yields CDR1 MNHEY and CDR2 SVGAGI. This CDR3 comprises 13 residues. V shed 1 base and J shed 5 bases, with 8 bases lying between them. The CDR3 DNA reads TGTGCCAGCAGTTACTTGGGAGTGGAGACCCAGTACTTC. It specifies CASSYLGVETQYF.

The J gene is TRBJ1-1, the V gene TRBV13; TRBD1 might be the D (5 bases). From germline, CDR1 is PRHDT and CDR2 FYEKMQ (reference sequence). V was trimmed by 4 bases and J by 11 bases, leaving 17 bases between them. CDR3 length equals 13 residues. The CDR3 loop is CASSSGAVLWAFF. The DNA for the CDR3 is TGTGCCAGCAGCTCTGGGGCAGTCCTGTGGGCTTTCTTT.

A few counts support this clone. Here the CDR3 reads CASSPSSYEQYF. The CDR3 nucleotides are TGTGCCAGCTCGCCTAGCTCCTACGAGCAGTACTTC. The V gene is TRBV18, the J gene TRBJ2-7; D not certain. Germline CDR1 is KGHSH and CDR2 is LQKENI. The V end lost 6 bases, the J end lost 0 bases, and 6 bases lay between the germline ends. The CDR3 length is 12 residues.

V is TRBV7-9 and J is TRBJ2-1; 12 bases align to TRBD2. J gave up 10 bases and V 1 base, and 2 bases lay outside the gene matches. CDR3 length equals 14 residues. The germline V gene encodes CDR1 SEHNR and CDR2 FQNEAQ (reference sequence). The CDR3 DNA reads TGTGCCAGCAGCTTAGGTGGACTAGCGGGAGAGCAGTTCTTC. This codes for CASSLGGLAGEQFF.

This chain joins TRBV28 and TRBJ1-2, with a weak D call TRBD1 (5 bases). The CDR3 extends over 12 amino acids. Trimming removed 6 bases at V and 8 bases at J, with 13 bases between. The germline V gene has CDR1 MDHEN and CDR2 SYDVKM. CDR3 sequence: CASRTGGWGYTF. The CDR3 nucleotides read TGTGCCAGCAGGACGGGGGGATGGGGCTACACCTTC.